The 21 T cell receptor beta chains given below trace back to one sample, sequenced in a study of blood T cell repertoires in COVID-19. Clones were sequenced by immunoSEQ multiplex PCR, and TCRdb holds only the in-frame ones, with some missing. The sample carries around 74,000 clones, roughly nine tenths recorded once. Source material: peripheral blood. The receptors stem from a woman older than 75 with active or convalescent COVID-19.

The chain couples TRBV6-5 to TRBJ1-1; possible D gene TRBD1, 6 bases. The CDR3 extends over 15 amino acids. In germline, CDR1 is MNHEY, CDR2 SVGAGI. V gave up 10 bases and J gave up 3 bases, with 21 bases separating them. This CDR3 is CATPGPGAFDTEAFF. The CDR3 DNA reads TGTGCCACTCCTGGACCAGGGGCCTTTGACACTGAAGCTTTCTTT.

The rearrangement uses TRBV4-2 and TRBJ2-7, with 7 bases that match TRBD1. The germline V gene has CDR1 LGHNA and CDR2 YNFKEQ. The CDR3 consists of 17 residues. Trimming at V came to 0 bases and at J to 6 bases, leaving 14 bases not matched to a gene. CDR3 protein: CASSQDDTRGKQVEQYF. DNA of the CDR3: TGTGCCAGCAGCCAAGACGATACCAGGGGGAAGCAGGTCGAGCAGTACTTC.

The V call is TRBV2, the J call TRBJ1-1, with D perhaps TRBD1 (6 bases). Trimming took off 4 bases at V and 6 bases at J, with 6 bases between the two ends. Per the germline V gene, CDR1 is SNHLY and CDR2 is FYNNEI. The CDR3 runs to 11 residues. CDR3 loop: CASSGTAEAFF. DNA of the CDR3: TGTGCCAGCAGTGGGACAGCTGAAGCTTTCTTT.

This clone appeared a single time. This chain joins TRBV2 and TRBJ2-5, with D possibly TRBD1 on 5 matching bases. The CDR3 loop spans 16 amino acids. V shed 7 bases and J shed 4 bases, with 22 bases lying between them. The germline V gene encodes CDR1 SNHLY and CDR2 FYNNEI. In DNA, the CDR3 is TGTGCCAGCACTGGCCCCACAGGTACCCAAAGAGAGACCCAGTACTTC. This gives the protein CASTGPTGTQRETQYF.

The table lists this clone with a count of one. The rearrangement uses TRBV9 and TRBJ1-2; TRBD1 matches at 7 bases. The CDR3 consists of 15 residues. The germline CDR1 and CDR2 sequences are SGDLS and YYNGEE. The V and J ends lost 0 bases and 3 bases, in that order; junction bases with no gene match: 5. This CDR3 reads CASSVATTGHYGYTF. CDR3 DNA sequence: TGTGCCAGCAGCGTAGCTACGACAGGGCACTATGGCTACACCTTC.

V and J are TRBV5-4 and TRBJ1-4; tentative D call: TRBD1 (5 bases). Per the germline V gene, CDR1 is SGHNT and CDR2 is YYREEE (reference sequence). Trimming removed 0 bases from V and 0 bases from J, with 9 bases in between. This CDR3 has 16 residues. The CDR3 region is CASSLGQQTTNEKLFF. For the CDR3, the DNA is TGTGCCAGCAGCTTGGGACAGCAAACAACTAATGAAAAACTGTTTTTT.

V usage is TRBV24-1 and J usage is TRBJ1-1; 8 nucleotides align to TRBD1. CDR1 is KGHDR and CDR2 is SFDVKD in the germline V gene. The CDR3 length is 15 residues. V was clipped by 2 bases and J by 1 base; unmatched bases: 2. The CDR3 bases are TGTGCCACCAGTGATTCCGGGACAGGGAACACTGAAGCTTTCTTT. It translates to CATSDSGTGNTEAFF.

Turning to this clone: Other DNA sequences in the sample encode the same CDR3. This sequence joins TRBV18 and TRBJ1-4; D is possibly TRBD1 (6 bases). V was shortened by 3 bases and J by 5 bases, with 7 bases between the two germline ends. The germline V gene has CDR1 KGHSH and CDR2 LQKENI. The length of the CDR3 is 13 residues. The CDR3: CASSPGQNEKLFF. The CDR3 DNA is TGTGCCAGCTCACCTGGACAGAATGAAAAACTGTTTTTT.

V is TRBV6-6 and J is TRBJ2-7; 12 nucleotides match TRBD1. CDR1 and CDR2 (germline): MNHNY, SVGAGI (reference sequence). Trimming cost V 2 bases and J 4 bases; bases outside gene matches: 6. CDR3 length: 16 amino acids. The CDR3 DNA is TGTGCCAGCAGTTACCGGGGGACAGGGGGCGAATACGAGCAGTACTTC. The encoded protein is CASSYRGTGGEYEQYF.

The CDR3 sequence is CASSPGNSYEQYF. The CDR3 DNA sequence: TGTGCCAGCTCCCCAGGAAACTCCTACGAGCAGTACTTC. This sequence joins TRBV21-1 and TRBJ2-7; TRBD1 is the table's D call and was not checked against the DNA. TRBV21-1 is designated a pseudogene. The CDR3 extends over 13 amino acids.

This clone is labeled as hyperexpanded. The chain carries TRBV28 and TRBJ2-7, with TRBD1 matching over 8 bases. The CDR3 consists of 14 residues. CDR1 is MDHEN and CDR2 is SYDVKM in the germline V gene. The V gene end was trimmed by 5 bases and the J gene end by 5 bases; junction bases not matched to a gene: 8. The CDR3 here is CASSLTGGRDEQYF. For the CDR3, the DNA is TGTGCCAGCAGTCTCACAGGGGGTAGAGACGAGCAGTACTTC. Variable domain in full (rest from reference TRBV28 and TRBJ2-7): DVKVTQSSRYLVKRTGEKVFLECVQDMDHENMFWYRQDPGLGLRLIYFSYDVKMKEKGDIPEGYSVSREKKERFSLILESASTNQTSMYLCASSLTGGRDEQYFGPGTRLTVT.

The chain combines TRBV6-4 with TRBJ2-2, with a possible D match to TRBD2 (6 bases). V lost 6 bases to trimming and J lost 3 bases, with 8 bases between them. Germline assignment: CDR1 MRHNA and CDR2 SNTAGT. CDR3 length equals 13 residues. In nucleotides, the CDR3 is TGTGCCAGCAGGCGCGGGGACACCGGGGAGCTGTTTTTT. The encoded protein is CASRRGDTGELFF.

The sample holds one count of this clone. This chain links TRBV7-9 with TRBJ2-5; D unclear. V was cut by 3 bases and J by 1 base, with 12 bases left in between. The CDR3 has 15 residues. Germline loops: CDR1 SEHNR, CDR2 FQNEAQ (reference sequence). CDR3 DNA sequence: TGTGCCAGCAGCTTTAATGCCTACTTCCAAGAGACCCAGTACTTC. This translates into CASSFNAYFQETQYF.

The chain employs TRBV5-4 and TRBJ1-6, with 8 positions matching TRBD1. In germline, CDR1 is SGHNT, CDR2 YYREEE (reference sequence). The CDR3 covers 14 residues. V lost 5 bases and J lost 9; bases outside the gene matches: 7. In DNA, the CDR3 is TGTGCCAGCAGTTTACAGGGGGTTGGTTCACCCCTCCACTTT. This gives the protein CASSLQGVGSPLHF.

The J gene is TRBJ2-7, the V gene TRBV2, with D possibly being TRBD1 (6 bases). The CDR3 totals 15 residues. CDR1 and CDR2 from the germline V gene are SNHLY and FYNNEI. V lost 6 bases, J lost 2 bases, and 17 bases lay in between. The CDR3 loop reads CASSPLWGQAYEQYF. The CDR3 bases are TGTGCCAGCAGCCCCCTTTGGGGGCAAGCCTACGAGCAGTACTTC.

The rearrangement links TRBV10-3 to TRBJ1-4, with a possible D match to TRBD1 (5 bases). Germline V gene sequence: CDR1 ENHRY, CDR2 SYGVKD. Trimming took 6 bases from V and 3 from J, leaving 14 bases between them. The CDR3 sequence is 15 residues long. The CDR3: CAISPSGGSNEKLFF. For the CDR3, the DNA is TGTGCCATCAGCCCCTCCGGGGGATCTAATGAAAAACTGTTTTTT.

The chain carries TRBV5-1 and TRBJ1-2, with 9 bases matching TRBD1. The germline V gene has CDR1 SGHRS and CDR2 YFSETQ. The junction had 7 bases not matched to a gene; V was cut back by 1 base and J by 0 bases. This CDR3 is built from 17 residues. The CDR3 region has the DNA TGCGCCAGCAGCTTGACGGGACAGGGCGATTCTAACTATGGCTACACCTTC. Its translation is CASSLTGQGDSNYGYTF.

This clone was counted only a few times. V is TRBV4-2 and J is TRBJ1-3; D may be TRBD1 (6 bases). The CDR3 loop spans 14 amino acids. Germline assignment: CDR1 LGHNA and CDR2 YNFKEQ. Trimming cost V 11 bases and J 7 bases, with 21 bases left between them. The CDR3 nucleotides read TGTGCCGCCGAGGGACATTCAGGGAGTAACACCATATATTTT. Residues: CAAEGHSGSNTIYF.

This sequence joins TRBV6-5 and TRBJ1-2; D not resolved. The V gene's germline CDR1 is MNHEY and CDR2 SVGAGI. V was trimmed by 5 bases and J by 7 bases, leaving 14 bases between them. This CDR3 spans 13 amino acids. The DNA for the CDR3 is TGTGCCAGCAGTACCGCGGGGAAGTTTGGCTACACCTTC. This encodes CASSTAGKFGYTF.

The V call is TRBV9, the J call TRBJ2-2; TRBD2 matches at 12 bases. V dropped 5 bases and J dropped 1; count of bases not matched to a gene: 3. CDR1 is SGDLS and CDR2 is YYNGEE in the germline V gene. The CDR3 has 16 residues. The CDR3 here is CASSATSGGNTGELFF. DNA of the CDR3: TGTGCCAGCAGTGCGACTAGCGGGGGGAACACCGGGGAGCTGTTTTTT.

The J gene is TRBJ1-1, the V gene TRBV3-1 (or the pseudogene TRBV3-2); TRBD1 agrees at 10 bases. J gave up 3 bases and V 6 bases, and 7 bases lay outside the gene matches. CDR1 and CDR2 (germline): LGHDT, YNNKEL (reference sequence). The CDR3 has 15 residues. DNA of the CDR3: TGTGCCAGCAGAGGGAAGGGGACAGGGGACACTGAAGCTTTCTTT. This gives the protein CASRGKGTGDTEAFF.